This entry is about one T cell receptor beta chain. This sample is part of a study of blood T cell repertoires in COVID-19. Whole-study context: Samples of COVID-19 (acute and convalescent) were obtained from the United States, Italy and Spain.

This CDR3 region has 16 residues. Between the trimmed V and J ends, which lost 3 bases and 8 bases, there was a span of 20 bases. Germline CDR1 is LGHDT and CDR2 is YNNKEL (reference sequence). Authors' data handling: Using reference gene primer amplification, nucleated cell counts were estimated. TCRdb's table, derived via immunoSEQ multiplex PCR, lists solely in-frame clones and lacks some. V and J calls plus clone size are reproduced from that table; the DNA served to infer D and trimming. The repertoire consists of about 68,000 clones, with 91% occurring once and the leading ten covering around 4.9%.

Sequencing was performed on peripheral blood. The receptor's source is a woman between 55 and 75 years old with active COVID-19. V usage is TRBV3-1 (or the pseudogene TRBV3-2) and J usage is TRBJ2-1, with D tentatively TRBD2 (5 bases). This CDR3 reads CASSHSPPGLGDEQFF. The CDR3 coding sequence is TGTGCCAGCAGCCACTCGCCCCCCGGACTGGGCGATGAGCAGTTCTTC.